These 21 T cell receptor beta chains originate from one sample sequenced in a study of breast tumors, draining lymph nodes, adjacent tissues. TCRdb reanalysed the multiplex PCR reads using MiXCR and keeps one entry per CDR3 protein. This repertoire shows 30,000 to 40,000 distinct CDR3 sequences, about 36% found once; its top ten account for under 13%. The sample taken for sequencing was breast tumor tissue. The receptors were gathered from a female donor with breast cancer. Some clones in this sample may be carry-over from other donors' samples.

This clonotype has more than one count but fewer than ten. V gene TRBV9 combines with J gene TRBJ1-6; D unresolved. The V gene lost 4 bases and the J gene lost 8 bases, with 10 bases spanning the gap. Per germline, CDR1 SGDLS and CDR2 YYNGEE. The CDR3 length is 13 residues. CDR3 amino acids: CASSNENDSPLHF. The CDR3 DNA follows: TGTGCCAGCAGCAATGAGAACGATTCACCCCTCCACTTT.

The V and J genes are TRBV7-9 and TRBJ1-2, with D maybe TRBD1 (6 bases). The CDR3 loop spans 14 amino acids. Germline-derived CDR1 and CDR2 are SEHNR and FQNEAQ (reference sequence). Trimming removed 3 bases at V and 2 bases at J, with 10 bases between. DNA of the CDR3: TGTGCCAGCAGCTTCGGGCAGGGGAACTATGGCTACACCTTC. Its protein is CASSFGQGNYGYTF. Together with reference TRBV7-9 and TRBJ1-2, the CDR3 gives the full variable domain: DTGVSQNPRHKITKRGQNVTFRCDPISEHNRLYWYRQTLGQGPEFLTYFQNEAQLEKSRLLSDRFSAERPKGSFSTLEIQRTEQGDSAMYLCASSFGQGNYGYTFGSGTRLTVV.

This clonotype was picked up many times. This chain uses TRBV4-2 with TRBJ2-1; weak D call: TRBD1 (6 bases). This CDR3 region has 14 residues. V shed 0 bases and J shed 5 bases, with 8 bases lying between them. CDR1 and CDR2 from the germline V gene are LGHNA and YNFKEQ. The CDR3 here is CASSQEGANNEQFF. In DNA form, the CDR3 reads TGTGCCAGCAGCCAAGAGGGGGCGAACAATGAGCAGTTCTTC.

This clonotype was seen many times. The V call is TRBV12-3 or TRBV12-4, the J call TRBJ1-5; D might be TRBD1 (6 bases). This CDR3 spans 15 amino acids. Trimming took 2 bases from V and 5 from J, leaving 13 bases between them. CDR3 sequence: CASSLSGRGDQPQHF. CDR3 coding DNA: TGTGCCAGCAGTTTATCGGGCAGGGGAGATCAGCCCCAGCATTTT.

The table lists this clonotype with many counts. The genes are TRBV6-2 or TRBV6-3 and TRBJ2-1, with no clear D. The CDR3 covers 12 residues. Trimming took off 2 bases at V and 6 bases at J, with 5 bases between the two ends. Germline values: CDR1 MNHEY, CDR2 SVGEGT. CDR3 sequence: CASSYGVNEQFF. The CDR3 DNA reads TGTGCCAGCAGTTACGGGGTCAATGAGCAGTTCTTC.

The table lists this clonotype with a count of one. A read error may be the cause here, since a much bigger clone is one base away. J is TRBJ2-3 and V is TRBV5-4; 11 bases align to TRBD1. V trimming: 3 bases; J trimming: 8 bases; junction bases outside the gene matches: 8. Germline-derived CDR1 and CDR2 are SGHNT and YYREEE (reference sequence). This CDR3 is built from 15 residues. In nucleotides, the CDR3 is TGTGCCAGCAGCTCGGGACAGGGGGGGGGAGGTACGCAGTATTTT. Amino acid sequence: CASSSGQGGGGTQYF.

In its sample, this clonotype was seen a few times. The chain joins TRBV7-2 to TRBJ2-3, with no clear D. The CDR3 has 15 residues. Trimming cost V 5 bases and J 0 bases, with 12 bases left between them. CDR1 is SGHTA and CDR2 is FQGNSA in the germline V gene. CDR3 in amino acids: CASSVEGASTDTQYF. In nucleotides, the CDR3 is TGTGCCAGCAGCGTCGAAGGCGCCAGCACAGATACGCAGTATTTT.

This clonotype was seen many times. At one end, the junction sequence differs from germline, possibly due to a read error. This CDR3 is CSARVSYGQYF. CDR3 DNA sequence: TGCAGTGCTAGGGTGTCCTACGGGCAGTACTTC. This chain links TRBV20-1 with TRBJ2-7; D uncertain. The CDR3 has 11 residues. CDR1 is DFQATT and CDR2 is SNEGSKA in the germline V gene (reference sequence).

This chain connects TRBV20-1 to TRBJ2-1; TRBD2 matches 7 bases. The CDR3 loop spans 14 amino acids. Per the germline V gene, CDR1 is DFQATT and CDR2 is SNEGSKA (reference sequence). J was trimmed by 10 bases and V by 3 bases; bases with no gene match: 12. CDR3 amino acids: CSASFRTSQPEQFF. In DNA form, the CDR3 reads TGCAGTGCTAGTTTTAGGACTAGTCAGCCCGAGCAGTTCTTC.

This clonotype was seen at least ten times. The chain uses TRBV6-1 and TRBJ2-1, with D possibly matching TRBD1 (6 bases). Germline-derived CDR1 and CDR2 are MNHNS and SASEGT. Trimming stripped 6 bases from V and 6 bases from J, with 15 bases between. This CDR3 is 14 amino acids long. CDR3 bases: TGTGCCAGCAGGACAGGATGGGGACCCAATGAGCAGTTCTTC. Amino acid sequence: CASRTGWGPNEQFF.

V is TRBV18 and J is TRBJ2-7; 13 bases are shared with TRBD2. In germline, CDR1 is KGHSH, CDR2 LQKENI. CDR3 length: 17 amino acids. V was clipped by 3 bases and J by 5 bases; unmatched bases: 10. The CDR3 DNA reads as TGTGCCAGCTCACCGCGGGACAGGACTAGCGGGAGAAACGAGCAGTACTTC. Its protein is CASSPRDRTSGRNEQYF. The whole variable domain, filled in from reference TRBV18 and TRBJ2-7, reads NAGVMQNPRHLVRRRGQEARLRCSPMKGHSHVYWYRQLPEEGLKFMVYLQKENIIDESGMPKERFSAEFPKEGPSILRIQQVVRGDSAAYFCASSPRDRTSGRNEQYFGPGTRLTVT.

There are many counts of this clonotype. The chain combines TRBV7-8 with TRBJ2-2, with 14 bases lining up with TRBD2. Germline loops: CDR1 SGHVS, CDR2 FQNEAQ. The CDR3 is made up of 19 amino acids. Germline trimming cut 10 bases from V and 3 bases from J; bases unmatched to any gene: 16. CDR3 nucleotide sequence: TGTGCCACCCACAGGGACGAAGGGACTAGCGGGAGTCACACCGGGGAGCTGTTTTTT. Translated, it gives CATHRDEGTSGSHTGELFF.

The chain has TRBV27 and TRBJ2-5, with D perhaps TRBD1 (5 bases). Germline loops: CDR1 MNHEY, CDR2 SMNVEV (reference sequence). The CDR3 runs 14 residues. V shed 7 bases and J shed 1 base, with 13 bases lying between them. The DNA for the CDR3 is TGTGCCAGCAAGCCTCAGGGTCCCCAAGAGACCCAGTACTTC. It codes for CASKPQGPQETQYF.

In its sample, this clonotype was seen many times. This chain links TRBV7-9 with TRBJ2-3; maybe TRBD2 (5 bases). V gave up 2 bases and J gave up 6 bases, with 18 bases separating them. Germline V gene lookup returns CDR1 SEHNR and CDR2 FQNEAQ (reference sequence). The CDR3 runs 16 residues. CDR3 DNA sequence: TGTGCCAGCAGCTTAAGATTCGGACTGGGTGGGGATACGCAGTATTTT. Translation gives CASSLRFGLGGDTQYF. The variable domain in full, completed from reference TRBV7-9 and TRBJ2-3, reads DTGVSQNPRHKITKRGQNVTFRCDPISEHNRLYWYRQTLGQGPEFLTYFQNEAQLEKSRLLSDRFSAERPKGSFSTLEIQRTEQGDSAMYLCASSLRFGLGGDTQYFGPGTRLTVL.

The table lists this clonotype with many counts. The chain combines TRBV5-5 with TRBJ2-2; 12 bases match TRBD2. V was clipped by 6 bases and J by 2 bases; unmatched bases: 11. Germline CDR1 reads SGHKS; CDR2 reads YYEKEE (reference sequence). The CDR3 spans 18 residues. Here the CDR3 reads CASTLLAGGLSNTGELFF. The CDR3 nucleotides are TGTGCCAGCACCCTTCTAGCGGGAGGGCTCAGTAACACCGGGGAGCTGTTTTTT.

The table lists this clonotype with many counts. This rearrangement joins TRBV5-6 to TRBJ1-6, with a tentative D call TRBD1 (6 bases). This CDR3 is built from 14 residues. V lost 3 bases to trimming and J lost 11 bases, with 15 bases between them. In germline, CDR1 is SGHDT, CDR2 YYEEEE. The CDR3 region is CASSSGTLKTPLHF. The CDR3 DNA follows: TGTGCCAGCAGCTCCGGGACATTAAAGACACCCCTCCACTTT.

This clonotype was seen at least ten times. This chain connects TRBV20-1 to TRBJ1-5, with D maybe TRBD1 (5 bases). V was shortened by 3 bases and J by 2 bases, with 5 bases between the two germline ends. The CDR3 runs 12 residues. The germline gives CDR1 DFQATT, CDR2 SNEGSKA (reference sequence). CDR3 nucleotide sequence: TGCAGTGCTAGCAGGGGCAATCAGCCCCAGCATTTT. Its translation: CSASRGNQPQHF.

A word on this clonotype: A much larger clone differs from this one at a single base, so this may be a read error. V is TRBV25-1 and J is TRBJ2-2, with D unresolved. Trimming pared 7 bases from V and 4 bases from J, leaving 16 bases between. The CDR3 length is 15 residues. Germline CDR1 MGHDK, CDR2 SYGVNS. The CDR3 protein is CASKKSGLATGELFF. CDR3 in DNA: TGTGCCAGCAAAAAAAGTGGTCTGGCCACCGGGGAGCTGTTTTTT.

As regards this clonotype: Since a much larger clone is just one base distant, this may be a read error. The gene calls are TRBV7-2 and TRBJ2-3; TRBD1 aligns across 8 bases. With the DNA end fitting TRBJ1-5 better, the J assignment may be wrong. CDR1 is SGHTA and CDR2 is FQGNSA in the germline V gene. The CDR3 is 15 amino acids. The CDR3 loop reads CASSRPVTGADTQHF. The CDR3 DNA sequence: TGTGCCAGCAGCCGCCCCGTGACAGGGGCAGATACGCAGCATTTT.

This clonotype was counted at least ten times. The V and J genes are TRBV6-1 and TRBJ1-3; D is uncertain. The CDR3 covers 15 residues. Trimming stripped 4 bases from V and 0 bases from J, with 10 bases between. CDR1 is MNHNS and CDR2 is SASEGT in the germline V gene. For the CDR3, the DNA is TGTGCCAGCAGTGGGAGCAGGCCCTCTGGAAACACCATATATTTT. This sequence encodes CASSGSRPSGNTIYF.

This clonotype was observed many times. The V gene is TRBV6-6, the J gene TRBJ2-1; TRBD2 matches at 9 bases. After removal of 5 bases from V and 6 bases from J, the junction contained 11 bases not matched to a gene. This CDR3 has 16 amino acids. Germline CDR1 is MNHNY and CDR2 is SVGAGI (reference sequence). The CDR3 is CASSQQSGRKRNEQFF. CDR3 DNA: TGTGCCAGCAGTCAACAGAGCGGGAGGAAACGCAATGAGCAGTTCTTC.